Described below is a single T cell receptor (beta chain) sequence and its context. Its antigen is as yet unknown. This sample was taken from a study of OX40 agonist ivuxolimab in advanced cancers. As for the study in general: Those treated in dose escalation had hepatocellular carcinoma, melanoma, renal cell cancer or head and neck cancer.

In germline, CDR1 is ENHRY, CDR2 SYGVKD. This CDR3 has 16 residues. Trimming removed 4 bases from V and 0 bases from J, with 16 bases in between. Study-level results: Among T cells, CD8+ cells averaged more expanded clones than CD4+ cells.

Clones were sequenced by immunoSEQ multiplex PCR, and TCRdb holds only the in-frame ones, with some missing. This sample yields some 42,000 clones, of which 82% are seen a single time; about 23% belongs to the top ten. The starting material was CD4+ or CD8+ T cells sorted from blood, obtained in a trial of the OX40 agonist ivuxolimab. J is TRBJ2-7 and V is TRBV10-3; TRBD1 is a possible D gene (6 bases). This TCR was recovered from an adult with an advanced solid tumor such as melanoma, head and neck, liver or kidney cancer. The chain's CDR3 is CAISVEFNRDSYEQYF. The CDR3 region has the DNA TGTGCCATCAGTGTCGAATTTAACAGGGACTCCTACGAGCAGTACTTC.